One sample yielded the 27 T cell receptor beta chains listed below, sequenced in a study of beta chain features in type 1 diabetes. Findings of the study overall: Within each of all four CD4+ subsets, Type 1 diabetes patients had TCRB CDR3s that were moderately but significantly shorter.

Their antigens are not known. The whole isolated RNA underwent reverse transcription, so sequencing captured expressed TCRB transcripts. Produced via immunoSEQ multiplex PCR; TCRdb's table is partial and in-frame only. There are roughly 700,000 clones in the sample; around an eighth occur only once, and 0.02% to 0.025% lies in the top ten. Specimen: naive CD4+ T cells from blood. The source is a man aged 18 to 29 with type 1 diabetes.

The chain has TRBV21-1 and TRBJ2-3; the DNA was not used to check the table's D call, TRBD2. TRBV21-1 has pseudogene status. This CDR3 region has 13 residues. As DNA, the CDR3 is TGTGCCAGCAGCAAAGTCCCTCTGGATACGCAGTATTTT. Translation gives CASSKVPLDTQYF.

J is TRBJ2-7 and V is TRBV29-1; a possible D gene is TRBD1 (6 bases). With 4 bases removed from V and 0 bases from J, the gap between germline ends came to 16 bases. CDR1 and CDR2 from the germline V gene are SQVTM and ANQGSEA. This CDR3 is 15 amino acids long. In DNA form, the CDR3 reads TGCAGCGTTGGGGCGGTAACAGGGAGCTCCTACGAGCAGTACTTC. Protein product: CSVGAVTGSSYEQYF.

This clone has just a few counts. The gene calls are TRBV14 and TRBJ1-2; D not certain. Germline V CDR1 and CDR2: SGHDN, FVKESK. V lost 4 bases and J 4 bases, leaving 7 bases between the germline ends. This CDR3 region has 12 residues. The CDR3 loop is CASSRASYGYTF. Written as DNA, the CDR3 is TGTGCCAGCAGCCGGGCCAGCTATGGCTACACCTTC.

This clone was observed a few times. The V gene is TRBV6-5, the J gene TRBJ2-5, with D tentatively TRBD2 (6 bases). CDR3 length: 15 amino acids. Per germline, CDR1 MNHEY and CDR2 SVGAGI. Trimming removed 2 bases at V and 2 bases at J, with 12 bases between. CDR3 sequence (DNA): TGTGCCAGCAGTTACCCTCATGGGGGGCAAGAGACCCAGTACTTC. It translates to CASSYPHGGQETQYF.

This clone appeared a few times. The chain carries TRBV5-1 and TRBJ2-3; 9 bases align to TRBD2. The CDR3 is 15 amino acids. Germline CDR1 SGHRS, CDR2 YFSETQ. The junction had 7 bases not matched to a gene; V was cut back by 4 bases and J by 4 bases. CDR3: CASSPPERGADTQYF. CDR3 DNA sequence: TGCGCCAGCAGCCCGCCGGAGCGGGGGGCAGATACGCAGTATTTT.

This clone was detected a few times. This chain joins TRBV20-1 and TRBJ1-2; no reliable D call. The CDR3 runs 11 residues. V was trimmed by 5 bases and J by 4 bases, leaving 8 bases between them. The V gene's germline CDR1 is DFQATT and CDR2 SNEGSKA (reference sequence). The CDR3 DNA follows: TGCAGTGCTCCAGACGGCTATGGCTACACCTTC. Residues: CSAPDGYGYTF.

This clone was found a few times. The CDR3 nucleotides read TGTGCCAGCAGCTTGATCAGTTACAATGAGCAGTTCTTC. Its translation: CASSLISYNEQFF. The V call is TRBV5-6, the J call TRBJ2-1; no clear D. The germline gives CDR1 SGHDT, CDR2 YYEEEE. This CDR3 is 13 amino acids long. V gave up 1 base and J gave up 4 bases, with 6 bases separating them.

The gene calls are TRBV28 and TRBJ1-5, with D possibly being TRBD1 (6 bases). The germline V gene has CDR1 MDHEN and CDR2 SYDVKM. CDR3 length: 14 residues. Trimming left V 10 bases short and J 4 bases short, with 17 bases between. The CDR3 region has the DNA TGTGCCACGGGCCCAGCAGGGGTTAATCAGCCCCAGCATTTT. This encodes CATGPAGVNQPQHF.

This clone has more than one count but fewer than ten. V and J are TRBV7-6 and TRBJ1-4; D not certain. With 2 bases removed from V and 4 bases from J, the gap between germline ends came to 5 bases. The length of the CDR3 is 13 residues. From germline, CDR1 is SGHVS and CDR2 FNYEAQ. The CDR3 DNA follows: TGTGCCAGCAGCTTATGGGATAATGAAAAACTGTTTTTT. It encodes CASSLWDNEKLFF. The variable domain in full, completed from reference TRBV7-6 and TRBJ1-4, reads GAGVSQSPRYKVTKRGQDVALRCDPISGHVSLYWYRQALGQGPEFLTYFNYEAQQDKSGLPNDRFSAERPEGSISTLTIQRTEQRDSAMYRCASSLWDNEKLFFGSGTQLSVL.

This clone has a handful of counts. CDR3: CASSVEPGAGEQFF. The CDR3 DNA is TGTGCCAGCAGCGTAGAGCCGGGGGCGGGAGAGCAGTTCTTC. The J gene is TRBJ2-1, the V gene TRBV9, with D possibly called TRBD1 or TRBD2 (6 bases each). The CDR3 is 14 amino acids. Germline assignment: CDR1 SGDLS and CDR2 YYNGEE. V lost 0 bases and J lost 10, with 14 bases in between.

The chain employs TRBV9 and TRBJ1-2; no clear D gene. The ends were cut back, 0 bases at V and 0 bases at J, with 6 bases in the middle. The CDR3 runs 14 residues. The germline CDR1 and CDR2 sequences are SGDLS and YYNGEE. CDR3 protein: CASSVETANYGYTF. The CDR3 bases are TGTGCCAGCAGCGTAGAAACAGCTAACTATGGCTACACCTTC.

This clone was counted a few times. The V and J genes are TRBV30 and TRBJ2-7; D not certain. The germline V and J ends were trimmed by 6 bases and 2 bases, with 11 bases remaining between them. There are 12 residues in the CDR3. Germline V lookup: CDR1 GTSNPN, CDR2 SVGIG (reference sequence). The CDR3 loop reads CACVVTTYEQYF. The CDR3 bases are TGTGCCTGCGTAGTCACGACCTACGAGCAGTACTTC.

In this sample, this clone turned up a few times. The chain has TRBV10-3 and TRBJ1-5, with a possible D match to TRBD1 (5 bases). The V gene's germline CDR1 is ENHRY and CDR2 SYGVKD. V was trimmed by 2 bases and J by 3 bases, leaving 8 bases between them. This CDR3 comprises 14 residues. As DNA, the CDR3 is TGTGCCATCAGTGAGACAGGCCCCAATCAGCCCCAGCATTTT. This gives the protein CAISETGPNQPQHF.

This clone was observed a few times. V and J are TRBV19 and TRBJ2-3, with D unresolved. This CDR3 has 11 residues. Germline V lookup: CDR1 LNHDA, CDR2 SQIVND (reference sequence). Trimming cost V 2 bases and J 6 bases, with 3 bases left between them. The CDR3 nucleotides are TGTGCCAGTAGTATATACGATACGCAGTATTTT. Translated: CASSIYDTQYF.

A remark on this clone: Other DNA variants within this sample encode the same CDR3. The chain employs TRBV10-3 and TRBJ2-5; possibly TRBD1 or TRBD2 for D (5 bases each). V was shortened by 6 bases and J by 0 bases, with 8 bases between the two germline ends. Germline CDR1 ENHRY, CDR2 SYGVKD. This CDR3 is 13 amino acids long. CDR3 bases: TGTGCCATCAGCGGGACGGACCAAGAGACCCAGTACTTC. It specifies CAISGTDQETQYF.

This chain uses TRBV29-1 with TRBJ1-1; TRBD1 is a possible D gene (5 bases). The germline V gene has CDR1 SQVTM and CDR2 ANQGSEA. The CDR3 is 15 amino acids. V dropped 5 bases and J dropped 1 base, with 17 bases sitting between them. The CDR3 is CSVMGRSRPNTEAFF. In DNA, the CDR3 is TGCAGCGTTATGGGGCGATCCCGTCCGAACACTGAAGCTTTCTTT. Filled out from reference TRBV29-1 and TRBJ1-1, the complete variable domain reads SAVISQKPSRDICQRGTSLTIQCQVDSQVTMMFWYRQQPGQSLTLIATANQGSEATYESGFVIDKFPISRPNLTFSTLTVSNMSPEDSSIYLCSVMGRSRPNTEAFFGQGTRLTVV.

This clone came up a few times. In DNA form, the CDR3 reads TGTGCCAGCAGCCACACAGATACGCAGTATTTT. It yields the protein CASSHTDTQYF. V and J are TRBV28 and TRBJ2-3; D unclear. Germline V gene sequence: CDR1 MDHEN, CDR2 SYDVKM. The V end was cut by 6 bases, the J end by 2 bases, with 3 bases between. This CDR3 spans 11 amino acids.

CDR3 in DNA: TGTGCCAGCAGCTTAGCGCCAGCCACAGATACGCAGTATTTT. The encoded protein is CASSLAPATDTQYF. V is TRBV7-8 and J is TRBJ2-3, with no clear D. Looked up from germline, CDR1 is SGHVS and CDR2 is FQNEAQ. The CDR3 consists of 14 residues. Trimming took off 0 bases at V and 2 bases at J, with 6 bases between the two ends.

The chain combines TRBV7-9 with TRBJ1-2, with D hard to call. CDR3 length equals 14 residues. Trimming pared 7 bases from V and 2 bases from J, leaving 14 bases between. Germline V gene sequence: CDR1 SEHNR, CDR2 FQNEAQ (reference sequence). The CDR3 DNA sequence: TGTGCCAGCACCCCGGGAACAGAAAACTATGGCTACACCTTC. The encoded protein is CASTPGTENYGYTF.

This clone was recorded a few times. This chain joins TRBV5-4 and TRBJ1-2; D is possibly TRBD1 (5 bases). CDR3 length equals 13 residues. Germline lookup yields CDR1 SGHNT and CDR2 YYREEE (reference sequence). V dropped 3 bases and J dropped 4 bases, with 10 bases sitting between them. The DNA for the CDR3 is TGTGCCAGCAGCTCGCAGGGTGGCTATGGCTACACCTTC. It codes for CASSSQGGYGYTF. Combining the CDR3 with reference TRBV5-4 and TRBJ1-2 gives the whole variable domain ETGVTQSPTHLIKTRGQQVTLRCSSQSGHNTVSWYQQALGQGPQFIFQYYREEENGRGNFPPRFSGLQFPNYSSELNVNALELDDSALYLCASSSQGGYGYTFGSGTRLTVV.

The J gene is TRBJ2-3, the V gene TRBV7-9; 10 bases map to TRBD1. This CDR3 has 16 amino acids. Germline V CDR1 and CDR2: SEHNR, FQNEAQ (reference sequence). V shed 4 bases and J 2 bases; nucleotides not matched to a gene: 6. The chain's CDR3 is CASSSRTGGATDTQYF. CDR3 DNA sequence: TGTGCCAGCAGCTCCCGGACAGGGGGAGCCACAGATACGCAGTATTTT.

The genes are TRBV5-6 and TRBJ2-3, with D possibly called TRBD1 or TRBD2 (5 bases each). V lost 1 base to trimming and J lost 4 bases, with 10 bases between them. The germline gives CDR1 SGHDT, CDR2 YYEEEE. This CDR3 comprises 14 residues. CDR3 DNA: TGTGCCAGCAGCTTGTCCGGGACCGCAGATACGCAGTATTTT. Its protein product is CASSLSGTADTQYF.

The chain couples TRBV4-1 to TRBJ2-3; 7 positions agree with TRBD2. With V trimmed by 5 bases and J by 0 bases, 14 bases remained unmatched. Per germline, CDR1 MGHRA and CDR2 YSYEKL. The CDR3 is 18 residues long. The DNA for the CDR3 is TGCGCCAGCAGCAGAGGGGACGGGGGGACTTCTAGCACAGATACGCAGTATTTT. Protein sequence: CASSRGDGGTSSTDTQYF.

In this sample, this clone turned up a few times. Other DNA sequences in this sample translate to the same CDR3. CDR3 coding DNA: TGTGCCTGGAGTGGTTCCGGGAACACTGAAGCTTTCTTT. This encodes CAWSGSGNTEAFF. The chain combines TRBV30 with TRBJ1-1; no definite D call. The ends were cut back, 1 base at V and 1 base at J, with 7 bases in the middle. Germline CDR1 and CDR2: GTSNPN and SVGIG (reference sequence). This CDR3 contains 13 residues.

This clone came up a few times. The chain carries TRBV28 and TRBJ2-2; D not resolved. The length of the CDR3 is 12 residues. V lost 7 bases and J lost 7, with 10 bases in between. CDR1 is MDHEN and CDR2 is SYDVKM in the germline V gene. In DNA, the CDR3 is TGTGCCAGCAAAGTAAGGCACGGGGAGCTGTTTTTT. Its translation: CASKVRHGELFF.

This clone was seen more than once but under ten times. The same CDR3 also results from other DNA sequences found in this sample. The V call is TRBV9, the J call TRBJ2-3, with D tentatively TRBD2 (6 bases). The CDR3 consists of 14 residues. V lost 0 bases to trimming and J lost 3 bases, with 8 bases between them. Per germline, CDR1 SGDLS and CDR2 YYNGEE. CDR3 nucleotides: TGTGCCAGCAGCGTAGGGCGGGGAACAGATACGCAGTATTTT. This encodes CASSVGRGTDTQYF. The whole variable domain, remainder taken from reference TRBV9 and TRBJ2-3, is DSGVTQTPKHLITATGQRVTLRCSPRSGDLSVYWYQQSLDQGLQFLIQYYNGEERAKGNILERFSAQQFPDLHSELNLSSLELGDSALYFCASSVGRGTDTQYFGPGTRLTVL.

This clone was seen a few times. This chain joins TRBV19 and TRBJ2-5; D not resolved. The CDR3 has 15 residues. Trimming left V 6 bases short and J 2 bases short, with 16 bases between. Germline CDR1 is LNHDA and CDR2 is SQIVND (reference sequence). The CDR3 nucleotides read TGTGCCAGTAGCCTCAAGGGCAGAAAACAAGAGACCCAGTACTTC. Its protein is CASSLKGRKQETQYF.